This T cell receptor beta chain originates from a study of blood T cell repertoires in COVID-19. Across the whole study: Donors in the United States, Italy and Spain gave samples during acute or convalescent COVID-19. PBMCs, B-cell-depleted T cells, or T cells were the source of the cDNA or gDNA that made up the material.

Germline-derived CDR1 and CDR2 are SGDLS and YYNGEE. V gave up 0 bases and J gave up 0 bases, with 6 bases separating them. The CDR3 contains 14 residues. Authors' analysis steps: For nucleated cells, counts were estimated from reference gene primer amplification. Some clones are missing from TCRdb's copy, which holds only in-frame ones; the method was immunoSEQ multiplex PCR. The V and J calls and clone size come from that table; D and trimming were worked out from the DNA. The table includes approximately 180,000 clones, 88% detected once. Sequenced: peripheral blood. The origin of this receptor is a man aged 40-55 years with active or convalescent COVID-19. The rearrangement links TRBV9 to TRBJ1-1; a possible D gene is TRBD1 (5 bases). The CDR3 DNA is TGTGCCAGCAGCGTAGGACAGCTGAACACTGAAGCTTTCTTT. Amino acids: CASSVGQLNTEAFF.